Detailed here is one TCR beta chain. Among all donors, each was a healthy Caucasian. From germline, CDR1 is MGHDK and CDR2 SYGVNS. The CDR3 consists of 14 residues. Between the trimmed V and J ends, which lost 4 bases and 6 bases, there was a span of 16 bases. This sample stems from a study of identical twins. From the 5' RACE reads, TCRdb called clonotypes with MiXCR, one entry per CDR3 protein. This repertoire shows a few hundred thousand distinct CDR3 sequences, over 9.5% found once; its top ten account for 10%. The sequence derives from a man aged 45-65 years in good health. This chain joins TRBV25-1 and TRBJ2-7, with a tentative D call TRBD1 (5 bases). The sample consisted of memory T cells sorted from blood. CDR3 amino acids: CASSGGATFAEQYF. DNA for the CDR3: TGTGCCAGCAGTGGTGGGGCAACGTTTGCCGAGCAGTACTTC.